This TCR beta chain was recovered during a study of CD8 T cells in ankylosing spondylitis. Study findings and constraints: Seemingly characteristic of ankylosing spondylitis blood was a TCR beta motif consisting of 7 or 8 highly homologous variants.

V was shortened by 2 bases and J by 2 bases, with 18 bases between the two germline ends. Looked up from germline, CDR1 is SGDLS and CDR2 is YYNGEE. This CDR3 has 17 amino acids. This clonotype was seen a few times. Its specificity is not known. TCRdb independently ran MiXCR on the 5' RACE reads; one entry per CDR3 protein. The data contain 100,000 or so distinct CDR3 sequences, around 8.5% of them singletons. The sequencing input was blood, either unsorted or a sorted T cell fraction (not recorded which). This rearrangement joins TRBV9 to TRBJ2-3; D not certain. This sequence was found in a male donor with ankylosing spondylitis. For the CDR3, the DNA is TGTGCCAGCAGCGTCTTCCACCAATCTGCCTCCACAGATACGCAGTATTTT. Translation: CASSVFHQSASTDTQYF.